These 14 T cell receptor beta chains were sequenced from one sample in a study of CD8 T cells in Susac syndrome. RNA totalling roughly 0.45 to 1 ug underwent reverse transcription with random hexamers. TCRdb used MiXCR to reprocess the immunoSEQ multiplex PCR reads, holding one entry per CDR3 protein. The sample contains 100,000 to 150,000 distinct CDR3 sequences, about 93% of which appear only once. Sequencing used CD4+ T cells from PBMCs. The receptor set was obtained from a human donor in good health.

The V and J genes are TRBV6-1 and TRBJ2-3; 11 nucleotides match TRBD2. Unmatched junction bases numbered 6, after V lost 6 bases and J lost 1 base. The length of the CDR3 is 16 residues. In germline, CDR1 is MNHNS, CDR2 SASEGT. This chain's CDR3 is CASRFLAGGRTDTQYF. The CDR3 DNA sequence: TGTGCCAGCAGGTTCCTAGCGGGAGGACGCACAGATACGCAGTATTTT.

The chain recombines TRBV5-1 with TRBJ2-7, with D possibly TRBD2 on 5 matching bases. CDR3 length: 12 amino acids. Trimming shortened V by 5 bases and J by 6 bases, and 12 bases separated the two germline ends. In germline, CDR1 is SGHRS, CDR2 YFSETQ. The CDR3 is CASRLVGSEQYF. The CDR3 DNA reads TGCGCCAGCAGACTAGTAGGCTCCGAGCAGTACTTC.

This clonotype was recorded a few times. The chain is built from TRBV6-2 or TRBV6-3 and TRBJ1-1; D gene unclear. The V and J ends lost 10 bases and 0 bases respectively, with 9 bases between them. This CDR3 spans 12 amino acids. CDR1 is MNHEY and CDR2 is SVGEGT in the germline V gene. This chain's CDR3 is CAISTVNTEAFF. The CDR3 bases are TGTGCCATCTCGACTGTGAACACTGAAGCTTTCTTT.

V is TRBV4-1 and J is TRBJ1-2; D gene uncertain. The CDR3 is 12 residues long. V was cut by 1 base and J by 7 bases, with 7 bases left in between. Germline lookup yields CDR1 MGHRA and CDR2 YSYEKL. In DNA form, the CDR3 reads TGCGCCAGCAGCCAAGGTCTTTTTGGCTACACCTTC. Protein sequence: CASSQGLFGYTF.

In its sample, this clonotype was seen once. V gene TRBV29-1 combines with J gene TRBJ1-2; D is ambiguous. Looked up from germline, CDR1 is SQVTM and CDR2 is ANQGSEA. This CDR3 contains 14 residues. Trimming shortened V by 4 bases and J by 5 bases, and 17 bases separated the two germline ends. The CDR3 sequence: CSVAPSKTAYGYTF. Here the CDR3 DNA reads TGCAGCGTTGCGCCCTCCAAGACGGCGTATGGCTACACCTTC.

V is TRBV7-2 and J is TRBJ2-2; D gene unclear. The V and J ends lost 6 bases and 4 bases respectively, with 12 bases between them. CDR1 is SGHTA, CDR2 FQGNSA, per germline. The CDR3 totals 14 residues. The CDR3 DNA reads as TGTGCCAGCAGTTTCGCCAGCTCCACCGGGGAGCTGTTTTTT. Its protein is CASSFASSTGELFF. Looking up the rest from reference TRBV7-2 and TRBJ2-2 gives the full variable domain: GAGVSQSPSNKVTEKGKDVELRCDPISGHTALYWYRQSLGQGLEFLIYFQGNSAPDKSGLPSDRFSAERTGGSVSTLTIQRTQQEDSAVYLCASSFASSTGELFFGEGSRLTVL.

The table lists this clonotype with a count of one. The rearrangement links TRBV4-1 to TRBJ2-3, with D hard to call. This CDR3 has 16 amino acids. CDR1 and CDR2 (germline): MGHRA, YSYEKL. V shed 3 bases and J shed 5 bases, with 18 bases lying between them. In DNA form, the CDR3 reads TGCGCCAGCAGCCAGGCCTCCGGGTTGGCCCTAGATACGCAGTATTTT. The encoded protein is CASSQASGLALDTQYF.

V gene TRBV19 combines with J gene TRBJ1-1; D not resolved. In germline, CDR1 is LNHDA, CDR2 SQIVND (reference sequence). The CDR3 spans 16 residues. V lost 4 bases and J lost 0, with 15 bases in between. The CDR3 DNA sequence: TGTGCCAGTAGTAAAACGGCCCGGGTTATGAACACTGAAGCTTTCTTT. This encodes CASSKTARVMNTEAFF.

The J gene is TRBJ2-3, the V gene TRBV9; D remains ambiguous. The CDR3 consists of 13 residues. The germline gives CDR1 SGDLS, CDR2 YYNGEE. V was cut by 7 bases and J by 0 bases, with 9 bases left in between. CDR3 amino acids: CASSGLSTDTQYF. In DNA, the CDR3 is TGTGCCAGCTCTGGCCTTAGCACAGATACGCAGTATTTT.

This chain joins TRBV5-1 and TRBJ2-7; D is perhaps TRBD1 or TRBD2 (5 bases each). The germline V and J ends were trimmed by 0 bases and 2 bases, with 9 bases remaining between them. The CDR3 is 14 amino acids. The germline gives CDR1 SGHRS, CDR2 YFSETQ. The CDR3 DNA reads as TGCGCCAGCAGCTTGGTGGGGACCACCTACGAGCAGTACTTC. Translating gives CASSLVGTTYEQYF. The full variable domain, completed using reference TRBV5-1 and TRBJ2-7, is KAGVTQTPRYLIKTRGQQVTLSCSPISGHRSVSWYQQTPGQGLQFLFEYFSETQRNKGNFPGRFSGRQFSNSRSEMNVSTLELGDSALYLCASSLVGTTYEQYFGPGTRLTVT.

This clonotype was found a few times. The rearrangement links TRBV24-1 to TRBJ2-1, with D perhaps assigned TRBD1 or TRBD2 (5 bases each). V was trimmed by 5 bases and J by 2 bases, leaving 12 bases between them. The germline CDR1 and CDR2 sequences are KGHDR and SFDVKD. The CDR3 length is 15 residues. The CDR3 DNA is TGTGCCACCAGTGCCGGGACCGCTCCCTACAATGAGCAGTTCTTC. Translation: CATSAGTAPYNEQFF.

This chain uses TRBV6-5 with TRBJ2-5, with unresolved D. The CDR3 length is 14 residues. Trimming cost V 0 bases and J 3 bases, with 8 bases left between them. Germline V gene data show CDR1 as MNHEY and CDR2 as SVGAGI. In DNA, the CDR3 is TGTGCCAGCAGTTACTCGACCTGGGAAGAGACCCAGTACTTC. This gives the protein CASSYSTWEETQYF.

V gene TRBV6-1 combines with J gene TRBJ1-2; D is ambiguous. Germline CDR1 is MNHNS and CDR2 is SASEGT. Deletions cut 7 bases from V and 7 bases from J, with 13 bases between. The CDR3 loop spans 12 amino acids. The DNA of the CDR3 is TGTGCCAGCACCCCCAGTAGAGTTGGCTACACCTTC. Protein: CASTPSRVGYTF.

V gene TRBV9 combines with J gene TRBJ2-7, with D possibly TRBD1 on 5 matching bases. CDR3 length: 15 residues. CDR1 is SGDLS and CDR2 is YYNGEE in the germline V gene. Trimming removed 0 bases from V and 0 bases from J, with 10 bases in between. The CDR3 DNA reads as TGTGCCAGCAGCGTAGAGGGGCTAAGCTCCTACGAGCAGTACTTC. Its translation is CASSVEGLSSYEQYF.